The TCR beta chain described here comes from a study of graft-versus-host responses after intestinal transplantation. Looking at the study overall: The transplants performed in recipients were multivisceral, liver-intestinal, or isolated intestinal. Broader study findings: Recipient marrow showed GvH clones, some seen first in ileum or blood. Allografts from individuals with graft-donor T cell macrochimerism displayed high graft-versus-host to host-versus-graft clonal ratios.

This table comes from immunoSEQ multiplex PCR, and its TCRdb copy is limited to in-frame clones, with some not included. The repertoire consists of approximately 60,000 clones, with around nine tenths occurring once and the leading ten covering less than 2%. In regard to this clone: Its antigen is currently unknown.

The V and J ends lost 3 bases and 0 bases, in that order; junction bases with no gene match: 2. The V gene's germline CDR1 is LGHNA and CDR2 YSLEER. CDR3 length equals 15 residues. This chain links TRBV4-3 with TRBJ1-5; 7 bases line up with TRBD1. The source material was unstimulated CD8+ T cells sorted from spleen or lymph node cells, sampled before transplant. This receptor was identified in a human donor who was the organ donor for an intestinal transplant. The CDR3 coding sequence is TGCGCCAGCAGCCAGACAGGGTATAGCAATCAGCCCCAGCATTTT. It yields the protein CASSQTGYSNQPQHF.